These T cell receptor beta chains were read from a single sample in a study of T-cell reconstitution after alpha-beta-depleted transplantation in children. TCRdb ran MiXCR on the PCR reads and lists one entry per CDR3 protein. Found here are hundreds of thousands of distinct CDR3 sequences, around 10% of them singletons; the top ten hold around 6%. Sequenced material: PBMCs from the stem cell graft donor, taken from the stem cell graft. These receptors originate from a human donor who donated a stem cell graft to a child with acute lymphoblastic leukemia. The CDR3 runs from the conserved cysteine through the conserved F or W. The order of the fields is V gene, clone size, J gene, D gene, CDR3 length, CDR3 protein, CDR3 DNA. D genes are given only for firm matches. Clone size is given for some rows only: seen once, a few or many times, or a class if the clone is expanded.

v_call: TRBV12-3/TRBV12-4; clone_size: many; j_call: TRBJ1-3; d_call: NA; cdr3_length: 16; cdr3_aa: CASRGGGGLSGNTIYF; cdr3_nt: TGTGCCAGCAGGGGGGGAGGGGGATTGTCTGGAAACACCATATATTTT
v_call: TRBV5-1; clone_size: few; j_call: TRBJ1-2; d_call: NA; cdr3_length: 15; cdr3_aa: CASSFRTAQNYGYTF; cdr3_nt: TGCGCCAGCAGCTTTAGGACAGCGCAGAACTATGGCTACACCTTC
v_call: TRBV12-3/TRBV12-4; clone_size: few; j_call: TRBJ2-2; d_call: TRBD1; cdr3_length: 14; cdr3_aa: CASSSTTGAGELFF; cdr3_nt: TGTGCCAGCAGCTCTACTACAGGGGCCGGGGAGCTGTTTTTT
v_call: TRBV4-3; clone_size: NA; j_call: TRBJ2-5; d_call: NA; cdr3_length: 16; cdr3_aa: CASSQDSGGGGETQYF; cdr3_nt: TGCGCCAGCAGCCAAGATAGTGGCGGGGGCGGCGAGACCCAGTACTTC
v_call: TRBV7-2; clone_size: NA; j_call: TRBJ2-5; d_call: NA; cdr3_length: 13; cdr3_aa: CASSFRAQETQYF; cdr3_nt: TGTGCCAGCAGCTTCAGGGCCCAAGAGACCCAGTACTTC
v_call: TRBV20-1; clone_size: few; j_call: TRBJ2-1; d_call: NA; cdr3_length: 13; cdr3_aa: CSARDIRSHEQFF; cdr3_nt: TGCAGTGCTAGAGATATACGGTCCCATGAGCAGTTCTTC
v_call: TRBV7-2; clone_size: many; j_call: TRBJ1-4; d_call: TRBD1; cdr3_length: 16; cdr3_aa: CASSPMGRGRNEKLFF; cdr3_nt: TGTGCCAGCAGCCCGATGGGTAGGGGGCGAAATGAAAAACTGTTTTTT
v_call: TRBV11-2; clone_size: many; j_call: TRBJ2-4; d_call: NA; cdr3_length: 15; cdr3_aa: CASSFQRFYENIQYF; cdr3_nt: TGTGCCAGCAGCTTTCAGCGATTCTACGAAAACATTCAGTACTTC
v_call: TRBV29-1; clone_size: many; j_call: TRBJ2-2; d_call: NA; cdr3_length: 15; cdr3_aa: CSVALQAGNTGELFF; cdr3_nt: TGCAGCGTCGCCTTACAGGCGGGGAACACCGGGGAGCTGTTTTTT
v_call: TRBV5-1; clone_size: many; j_call: TRBJ1-1; d_call: NA; cdr3_length: 14; cdr3_aa: CASSLAQVNTEAFF; cdr3_nt: TGCGCCAGCAGCTTGGCACAGGTAAACACTGAAGCTTTCTTT
v_call: TRBV19; clone_size: NA; j_call: TRBJ1-1; d_call: TRBD1; cdr3_length: 13; cdr3_aa: CASRNRGSTEAFF; cdr3_nt: TGTGCCAGTAGGAACAGGGGTAGTACTGAAGCTTTCTTT
v_call: TRBV6-5; clone_size: NA; j_call: TRBJ1-1; d_call: TRBD1; cdr3_length: 17; cdr3_aa: CASRARQGPIANTEAFF; cdr3_nt: TGTGCCAGCAGAGCCAGACAGGGTCCAATCGCGAACACTGAAGCTTTCTTT